Presented here are 7 T cell receptor beta chains from one specimen sequenced in a study of OX40 agonist ivuxolimab in advanced cancers. Some clones are missing from TCRdb's copy, which holds only in-frame ones; the method was immunoSEQ multiplex PCR. The data show about 41,000 clones, about 89% seen once. The sequences come from CD4+ or CD8+ T cells sorted from blood, collected in a trial of the OX40 agonist ivuxolimab. Source of these receptors: an adult with an advanced solid tumor such as melanoma, head and neck, liver or kidney cancer.

The chain employs TRBV6-1 and TRBJ1-5; possibly TRBD1 for D (5 bases). Between the trimmed V and J ends, which lost 11 bases and 4 bases, there was a span of 15 bases. Germline CDR1 and CDR2: MNHNS and SASEGT. The CDR3 has 13 amino acids. CDR3 bases: TGTGCCTCGGTGGGGGACCTAAATCAGCCCCAGCATTTT. Its protein is CASVGDLNQPQHF.

This clone has just one count. This chain joins TRBV5-6 and TRBJ1-2; D unresolved. The CDR3 is 15 amino acids. Trimming shortened V by 1 base and J by 8 bases, and 18 bases separated the two germline ends. Germline assignment: CDR1 SGHDT and CDR2 YYEEEE. The CDR3 DNA is TGTGCCAGCAGCTTGCGGGGTTCCGGGTTTAGGGGCTACACCTTC. Protein product: CASSLRGSGFRGYTF.

CDR3 loop: CASSALPRGGTTFWGYTF. The CDR3 nucleotides read TGTGCCAGCAGTGCCCTCCCCCGGGGCGGGACGACGTTTTGGGGCTACACCTTC. V usage is TRBV25-1 and J usage is TRBJ1-2, with D perhaps TRBD1 (5 bases). This CDR3 has 18 amino acids. Trimming removed 4 bases at V and 8 bases at J, with 29 bases between. Germline lookup yields CDR1 MGHDK and CDR2 SYGVNS.

The V gene is TRBV27, the J gene TRBJ2-1; D not certain. The CDR3 contains 11 residues. Germline V lookup: CDR1 MNHEY, CDR2 SMNVEV (reference sequence). V lost 8 bases and J 8 bases, leaving 10 bases between the germline ends. CDR3 residues: CASRALDEQFF. The DNA of the CDR3 is TGTGCCAGCCGGGCTCTCGATGAGCAGTTCTTC.

The chain combines TRBV5-1 with TRBJ1-4; 7 nucleotides match TRBD1. The CDR3 length is 16 residues. Germline trimming cut 7 bases from V and 3 bases from J; bases unmatched to any gene: 12. Per germline, CDR1 SGHRS and CDR2 YFSETQ. CDR3 sequence: CASQSRGDRPNEKLFF. The CDR3 region has the DNA TGCGCCAGCCAGTCACGGGGGGACAGACCTAATGAAAAACTGTTTTTT.

V and J are TRBV6-6 and TRBJ2-5; D perhaps matches TRBD1 (6 bases). In germline, CDR1 is MNHNY, CDR2 SVGAGI (reference sequence). The CDR3 is 13 residues long. Trimming pared 7 bases from V and 2 bases from J, leaving 11 bases between. The CDR3 DNA sequence: TGTGCCAGCAACGTAGGGGGTCAAGAGACCCAGTACTTC. It codes for CASNVGGQETQYF.

The chain carries TRBV19 and TRBJ2-7, with D perhaps matching TRBD2 (6 bases). The CDR3 consists of 14 residues. The V and J ends lost 7 bases and 2 bases respectively, with 15 bases between them. Per germline, CDR1 LNHDA and CDR2 SQIVND (reference sequence). For the CDR3, the DNA is TGTGCCAGTACCCTCGGGACTCATCCCTACGAGCAGTACTTC. Its translation: CASTLGTHPYEQYF.